This T cell receptor beta chain was sequenced in a study of CXCR3-negative and CXCR3-positive naive CD8 T cells. Germline CDR1 reads MRHNA; CDR2 reads SNTAGT. CDR3 length equals 11 residues. Study-wide results and limits: For CXCR3-positive naive cells, TRB CDR3s were more hydrophobic than those of CXCR3-negative naive cells.

Turning to this clonotype: Its antigen is still unknown.

The libraries of TRB cDNA were constructed through 5' RACE using UMI labels. TCRdb re-analyzed the 5' RACE reads; it lists each CDR3 protein once, without DNA. This sample's table reports about 70,000 distinct CDR3 sequences. Sequencing input: naive CXCR3+ CD8+ T cells from blood. Subset indicated: CD45RO-CCR7+CD27+CD95- naive CD8+ T cells expressing CXCR3 (TNR3+). The chain joins TRBV6-4 to TRBJ2-7. The sequence derives from a human donor in good health. Some clones in this sample may be carry-over from other donors' samples. The CDR3 loop reads CASSDSGMQYF.